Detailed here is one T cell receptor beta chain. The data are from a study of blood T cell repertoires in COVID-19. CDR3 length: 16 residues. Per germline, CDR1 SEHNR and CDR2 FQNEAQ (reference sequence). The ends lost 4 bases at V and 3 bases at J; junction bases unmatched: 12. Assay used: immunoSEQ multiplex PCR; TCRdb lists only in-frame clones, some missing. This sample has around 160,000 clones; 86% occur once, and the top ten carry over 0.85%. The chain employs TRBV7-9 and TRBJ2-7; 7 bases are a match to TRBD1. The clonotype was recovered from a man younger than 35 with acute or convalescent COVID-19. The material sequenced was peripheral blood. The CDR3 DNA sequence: TGTGCCAGCAGCTACCTACCGGGACAGACTTTCTACGAGCAGTACTTC. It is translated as CASSYLPGQTFYEQYF.